The present TCR beta chain was sequenced within a study of T-cell reconstitution after alpha-beta-depleted transplantation in children. The authors prepared the TCRbeta library with unique molecular identifiers. Using its own MiXCR run on the PCR reads, TCRdb lists one record per CDR3 protein. The sample lists 500,000 or so distinct CDR3 sequences; around a third were seen once. V lost 6 bases and J lost 4; bases outside the gene matches: 13. The CDR3 spans 16 residues. Looked up from germline, CDR1 is DFQATT and CDR2 is SNEGSKA (reference sequence). The chain combines TRBV20-1 with TRBJ1-1; 11 bases map to TRBD1. The origin of this receptor is a human donor who donated a stem cell graft to a child with aplastic anemia. The sequencing used PBMCs from the stem cell graft donor, collected from the stem cell graft. The CDR3 nucleotides read TGCAGTGCCGGACGCGGTAGGGGGACAGGGGGCACTGAAGCTTTCTTT. Its protein product is CSAGRGRGTGGTEAFF.